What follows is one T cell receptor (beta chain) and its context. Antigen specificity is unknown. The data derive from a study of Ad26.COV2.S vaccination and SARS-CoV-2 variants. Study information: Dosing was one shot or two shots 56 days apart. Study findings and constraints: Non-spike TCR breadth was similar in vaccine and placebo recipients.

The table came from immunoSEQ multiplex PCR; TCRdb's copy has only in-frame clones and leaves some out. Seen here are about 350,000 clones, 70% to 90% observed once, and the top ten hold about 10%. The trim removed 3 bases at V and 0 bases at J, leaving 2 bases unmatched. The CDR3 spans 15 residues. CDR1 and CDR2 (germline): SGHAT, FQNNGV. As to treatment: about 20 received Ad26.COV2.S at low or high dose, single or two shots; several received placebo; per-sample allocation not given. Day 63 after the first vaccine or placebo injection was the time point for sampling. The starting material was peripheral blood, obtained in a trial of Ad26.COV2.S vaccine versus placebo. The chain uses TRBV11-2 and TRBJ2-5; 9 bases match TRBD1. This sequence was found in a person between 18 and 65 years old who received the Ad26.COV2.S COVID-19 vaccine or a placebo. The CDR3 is CASSFDRGDQETQYF. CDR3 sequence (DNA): TGTGCCAGCAGCTTTGACAGGGGGGACCAAGAGACCCAGTACTTC. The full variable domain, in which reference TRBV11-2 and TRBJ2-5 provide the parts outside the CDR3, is EAGVAQSPRYKIIEKRQSVAFWCNPISGHATLYWYQQILGQGPKLLIQFQNNGVVDDSQLPKDRFSAERLKGVDSTLKIQPAKLEDSAVYLCASSFDRGDQETQYFGPGTRLLVL.